This TCR beta chain was identified during a study of shared clonotypes between healthy human individuals. The ends were cut back, 3 bases at V and 0 bases at J, with 14 bases in the middle. The germline gives CDR1 LNHNV, CDR2 YYDKDF (reference sequence). This CDR3 has 16 amino acids. TCRdb's copy holds only in-frame clones and misses some; the assay was immunoSEQ multiplex PCR. The repertoire includes 850,000 to 1,200,000 clones, more than 65% of them detected once, and roughly 1.5% sits in the top ten. This rearrangement joins TRBV15 to TRBJ1-1, with D possibly matching TRBD1 (5 bases). Sequencing was performed on memory CD4+ T cells sorted from blood. Indicated subset: CD45RA-negative fraction. The TCR comes from a man aged 18 to 35 in good health. The CDR3 sequence is CATSSGGAPMNTEAFF. CDR3 nucleotide sequence: TGTGCCACCAGCAGCGGAGGGGCTCCAATGAACACTGAAGCTTTCTTT. Using reference TRBV15 and TRBJ1-1 for the parts outside the CDR3, the full variable domain is DAMVIQNPRYQVTQFGKPVTLSCSQTLNHNVMYWYQQKSSQAPKLLFHYYDKDFNNEADTPDNFQSRRPNTSFCFLDIRSPGLGDTAMYLCATSSGGAPMNTEAFFGQGTRLTVV.